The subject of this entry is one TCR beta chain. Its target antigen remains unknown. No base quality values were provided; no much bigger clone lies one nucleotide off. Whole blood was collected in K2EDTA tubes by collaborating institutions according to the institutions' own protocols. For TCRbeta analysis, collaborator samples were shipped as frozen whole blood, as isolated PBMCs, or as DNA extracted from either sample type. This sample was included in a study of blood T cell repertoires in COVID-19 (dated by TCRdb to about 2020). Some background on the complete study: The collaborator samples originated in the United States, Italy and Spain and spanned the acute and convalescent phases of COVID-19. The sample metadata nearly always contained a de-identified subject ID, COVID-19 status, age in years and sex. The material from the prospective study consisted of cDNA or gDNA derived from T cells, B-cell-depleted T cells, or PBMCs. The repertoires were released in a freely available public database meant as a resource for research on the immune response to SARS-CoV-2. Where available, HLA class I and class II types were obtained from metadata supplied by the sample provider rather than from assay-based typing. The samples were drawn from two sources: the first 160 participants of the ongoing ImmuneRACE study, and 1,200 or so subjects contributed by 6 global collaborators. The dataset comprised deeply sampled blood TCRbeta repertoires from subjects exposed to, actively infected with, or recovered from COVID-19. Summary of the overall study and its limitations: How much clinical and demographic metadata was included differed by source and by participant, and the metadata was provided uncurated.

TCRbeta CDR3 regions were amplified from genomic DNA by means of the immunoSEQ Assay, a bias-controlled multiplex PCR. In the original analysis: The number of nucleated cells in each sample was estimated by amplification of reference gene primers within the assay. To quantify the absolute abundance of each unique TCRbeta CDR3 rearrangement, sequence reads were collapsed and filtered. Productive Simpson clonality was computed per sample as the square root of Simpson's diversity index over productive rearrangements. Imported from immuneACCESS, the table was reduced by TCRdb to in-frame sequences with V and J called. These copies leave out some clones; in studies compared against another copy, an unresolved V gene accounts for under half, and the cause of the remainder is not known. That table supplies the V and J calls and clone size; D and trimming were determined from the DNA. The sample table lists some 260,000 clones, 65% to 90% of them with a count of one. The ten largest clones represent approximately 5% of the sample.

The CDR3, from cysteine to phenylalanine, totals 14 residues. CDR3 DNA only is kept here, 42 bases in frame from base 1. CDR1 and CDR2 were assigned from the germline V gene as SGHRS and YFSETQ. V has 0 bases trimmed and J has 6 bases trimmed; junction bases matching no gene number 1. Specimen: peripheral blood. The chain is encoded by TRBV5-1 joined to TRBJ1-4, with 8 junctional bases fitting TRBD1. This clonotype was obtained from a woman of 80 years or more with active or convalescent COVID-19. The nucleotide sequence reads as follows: TGCGCCAGCAGCTTGGAGACAGGGGATGAAAAACTGTTTTTT. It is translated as CASSLETGDEKLFF.